The source of this T cell receptor beta chain is a study of blood T cell repertoires in COVID-19 (dated by TCRdb to 2020 to 2022). Some background on the complete study: Collaborator samples came from the United States, Italy and Spain and covered acute and convalescent phases of COVID-19. The material from the prospective study consisted of cDNA or gDNA derived from T cells, B-cell-depleted T cells, or PBMCs. A de-identified subject ID, COVID-19 status, age in years and sex were almost always included in the sample metadata. Deeply sampled blood TCRbeta repertoires from subjects exposed to, actively infected with, or recovered from COVID-19 were included in the dataset. HLA class I and class II types, where available, came from metadata supplied by the sample provider rather than from assay-based typing. Samples came from the ongoing ImmuneRACE study (first 160 participants) plus 1,254 subjects from 6 global collaborators. The repertoires were released in a freely available public database intended as a resource for research on the immune response to SARS-CoV-2. Overall study outcomes, separate from this receptor: Clinical and demographic metadata were provided uncurated, with the amount varying by source and participant.

In the prospective study, participants were about 18 to 95 years old, resided in fewer than 25 geographic areas of the United States, and were enrolled through a virtual design. Cohort assignment in the prospective study relied on participant-reported clinical history from a screening survey and a study questionnaire. Exposed participants had been in contact with someone with a PCR-confirmed or clinician-diagnosed COVID-19 case within 2 weeks of study entry. Each participant in the prospective study had whole blood, serum and a nasopharyngeal or oropharyngeal swab collected by mobile phlebotomists. Participants in the prospective study had the option to provide additional blood draws and questionnaires over an approximately 2-month period. Before DNA extraction, blood samples from the prospective study were shipped at room temperature or frozen. Regarding this clone: Its antigen is not yet known. No quality values exist for individual bases; no much larger clone is one base distant.

TCRbeta CDR3 regions were amplified from genomic DNA by means of the immunoSEQ Assay, a bias-controlled multiplex PCR. The study's own analysis went as follows. The number of nucleated cells in each sample was estimated from the amplification of reference gene primers within the assay. To quantify the absolute abundance of each unique TCRbeta CDR3 rearrangement, sequence reads were collapsed and filtered. For each sample, productive Simpson clonality was calculated by taking the square root of Simpson's diversity index across productive rearrangements. Sourced from immuneACCESS, this table was stored by TCRdb with only in-frame sequences that have V and J called. A share of the clones is absent; for the studies checked, an unresolved V gene accounts for under half, and the remainder has no known explanation. That table gives V, J and clone size, and the DNA gave D and trimming. The table for this sample lists about 300,000 clones; about 85% of them were counted only once. Over 1.5% of the sample belongs to the ten largest clones.

The sample was PBMCs or T cells enriched from blood (not recorded which). This TCR derives from a woman between 25 and 40 years old who had been exposed to COVID-19.

Here the CDR3 is given as CAWSPNFRAGNQPQHF. The nucleotide sequence reads as follows: TGTGCCTGGAGTCCCAACTTCAGGGCGGGCAATCAGCCCCAGCATTTT. The chain is encoded by TRBV30 joined to TRBJ1-5, with a weak D call of TRBD1 (5 bases match). The germline V gene encodes CDR1 GTSNPN and CDR2 SVGIG (reference sequence). The CDR3 contains 16 residues, cysteine and phenylalanine counted. Here the CDR3 DNA is all that survives: 48 bases in frame from base 1. Trimming takes 2 bases from V and 2 bases from J, and the germline ends sit 16 bases apart.